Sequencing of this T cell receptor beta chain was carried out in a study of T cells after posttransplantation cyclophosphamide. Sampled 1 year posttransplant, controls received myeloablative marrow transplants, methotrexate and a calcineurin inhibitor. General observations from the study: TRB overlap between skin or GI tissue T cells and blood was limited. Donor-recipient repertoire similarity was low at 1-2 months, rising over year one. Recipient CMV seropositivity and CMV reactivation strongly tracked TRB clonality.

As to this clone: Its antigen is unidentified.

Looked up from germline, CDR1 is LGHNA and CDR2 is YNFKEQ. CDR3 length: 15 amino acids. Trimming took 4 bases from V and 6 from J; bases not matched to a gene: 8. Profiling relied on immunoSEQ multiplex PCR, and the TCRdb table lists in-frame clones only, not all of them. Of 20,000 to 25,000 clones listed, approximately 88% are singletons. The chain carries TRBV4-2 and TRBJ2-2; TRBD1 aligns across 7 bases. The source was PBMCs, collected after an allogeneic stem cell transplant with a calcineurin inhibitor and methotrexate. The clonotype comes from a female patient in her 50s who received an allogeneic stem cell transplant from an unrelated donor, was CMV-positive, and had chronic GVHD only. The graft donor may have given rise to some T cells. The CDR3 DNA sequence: TGTGCCAGCAGCCCCCATAGGGGGCGGGCCGGGGAGCTGTTTTTT. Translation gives CASSPHRGRAGELFF.